Below, 4 T cell receptor beta chains from the same sample are listed, as sequenced in a study of a mutant IDH1 vaccine in newly diagnosed glioma. Time point specified: week 35, safety follow-up. With topical imiquimod, each dose of the vaccine consisted of 300 ug of mutant IDH1 20-mer peptide. The antigens for these receptors are not known. This table comes from immunoSEQ multiplex PCR, and its TCRdb copy is limited to in-frame clones, with some not included. Seen here are tens of thousands of clones, 80% to 90% observed once, and the top ten hold about 4%. Sample: PBMCs, taken from a glioma patient whose treatment included an IDH1 peptide vaccine. The source of these receptors is a young man with glioma.

The rearrangement links TRBV7-9 to TRBJ1-2; tentatively, D is TRBD1 (5 bases). The CDR3 contains 14 residues. Trimming cost V 4 bases and J 4 bases, with 13 bases left between them. Germline V gene lookup returns CDR1 SEHNR and CDR2 FQNEAQ (reference sequence). The chain's CDR3 is CASSSQGRSYGYTF. The CDR3 nucleotides read TGTGCCAGCAGCTCCCAGGGCAGATCCTATGGCTACACCTTC.

V and J are TRBV5-5 and TRBJ1-1; D is unresolved. This CDR3 is 13 amino acids long. CDR1 is SGHKS and CDR2 is YYEKEE in the germline V gene (reference sequence). Trimming took 3 bases from V and 5 from J, leaving 11 bases between them. This CDR3 reads CASSYGKGTEAFF. DNA of the CDR3: TGTGCCAGCAGCTACGGCAAGGGAACTGAAGCTTTCTTT. Full variable domain (outside the CDR3, taken from reference TRBV5-5 and TRBJ1-1): DAGVTQSPTHLIKTRGQQVTLRCSPISGHKSVSWYQQVLGQGPQFIFQYYEKEERGRGNFPDRFSARQFPNYSSELNVNALLLGDSALYLCASSYGKGTEAFFGQGTRLTVV.

The chain uses TRBV5-4 and TRBJ2-1; the D gene is possibly TRBD2 (5 bases). Germline CDR1 SGHNT, CDR2 YYREEE (reference sequence). CDR3 size: 16 residues. Trimming removed 4 bases at V and 0 bases at J, with 14 bases between. This chain's CDR3 is CASSAGARSSYNEQFF. The CDR3, as DNA: TGTGCCAGCAGCGCGGGTGCCCGTAGCTCCTACAATGAGCAGTTCTTC.

This sequence joins TRBV30 and TRBJ1-1, with TRBD1 as a possible D gene (6 bases). Germline V CDR1 and CDR2: GTSNPN, SVGIG (reference sequence). V was shortened by 0 bases and J by 1 base, with 12 bases between the two germline ends. This CDR3 is built from 15 residues. The CDR3 nucleotides read TGTGCCTGGAGTGTAGGAGGGGGACAGAACACTGAAGCTTTCTTT. It translates to CAWSVGGGQNTEAFF.